The rows below give T cell receptor beta chains drawn from one sample of a study of human T cells and chemical hapten exposure. TCRdb processed the RACE reads anew with MiXCR; each CDR3 protein has one entry. Altogether under 120,000 distinct CDR3 sequences are present, roughly 9.6% being singletons, with the ten largest covering roughly 3.5%. Sequences were derived from whole blood, sampled in connection with sensitization to the hapten diphenylcyclopropenone (DPC). These receptors all stem from a woman aged 40 to 49 with alopecia areata. Some clones in this sample may be carry-over from other donors' samples. Each CDR3 is given with its conserved first and last residue. D genes are given only for firm matches. A clone size is listed for some rows: how often the clone was seen (once, few, many), or a class if it is expanded.

CDR3aa: CASNGSRDNYGYTF
CDR3nt: TGTGCCAGCAACGGAAGCCGGGACAACTATGGCTACACCTTC
abundance: -
v_gene: TRBV7-9
j_gene: TRBJ1-2
d_gene: -

CDR3aa: CASTDTLNQPQHF
CDR3nt: TGTGCCAGCACAGACACGCTCAATCAGCCCCAGCATTTT
abundance: -
v_gene: TRBV6-2/TRBV6-3
j_gene: TRBJ1-5
d_gene: -

CDR3aa: CASEEGTASGANVLTF
CDR3nt: TGCGCCAGCGAGGAAGGGACAGCCTCTGGGGCCAACGTCCTGACTTTC
abundance: many
v_gene: TRBV10-2
j_gene: TRBJ2-6
d_gene: TRBD1

CDR3aa: CASRSGGDPQDEQFF
CDR3nt: TGTGCCAGCAGATCAGGGGGGGACCCCCAAGATGAGCAGTTCTTC
abundance: few
v_gene: TRBV7-9
j_gene: TRBJ2-1
d_gene: -

CDR3aa: CASSSRGGGVSYNEQFF
CDR3nt: TGTGCCAGCAGTTCTCGGGGGGGTGGTGTCTCCTACAATGAGCAGTTCTTC
abundance: many
v_gene: TRBV6-2/TRBV6-3
j_gene: TRBJ2-1
d_gene: TRBD2

CDR3aa: CAWTPGSSYEQYF
CDR3nt: TGTGCCTGGACGCCGGGATCCTCCTACGAGCAGTACTTC
abundance: few
v_gene: TRBV30
j_gene: TRBJ2-7
d_gene: -

CDR3aa: CASSNGVFKTQYF
CDR3nt: TGTGCCAGCAGTAACGGGGTTTTCAAGACCCAGTACTTC
abundance: many
v_gene: TRBV12-3/TRBV12-4
j_gene: TRBJ2-5
d_gene: -

CDR3aa: CASSQDRGALDEQYF
CDR3nt: TGTGCCAGCAGCCAAGATAGGGGGGCTCTTGACGAGCAGTACTTC
abundance: many
v_gene: TRBV14
j_gene: TRBJ2-7
d_gene: -

CDR3aa: CASSDTETNRGPDTQYF
CDR3nt: TGTGCCAGCAGCGATACCGAGACAAACAGGGGGCCTGATACGCAGTATTTT
abundance: many
v_gene: TRBV5-4
j_gene: TRBJ2-3
d_gene: TRBD1

CDR3aa: CATSDVGTAYNEQFF
CDR3nt: TGTGCCACCAGTGATGTTGGGACGGCCTACAATGAGCAGTTCTTC
abundance: many
v_gene: TRBV24-1
j_gene: TRBJ2-1
d_gene: -

CDR3aa: CASGFKPGQGVYEQYF
CDR3nt: TGCGCTAGTGGTTTTAAACCGGGACAGGGCGTTTACGAGCAGTACTTC
abundance: -
v_gene: TRBV12-5
j_gene: TRBJ2-7
d_gene: TRBD1

CDR3aa: CASEIAGSYEQYF
CDR3nt: TGTGCCAGCGAAATAGCAGGCAGCTACGAGCAGTACTTC
abundance: -
v_gene: TRBV28
j_gene: TRBJ2-7
d_gene: -

CDR3aa: CASSRRSGTDTQYF
CDR3nt: TGTGCCAGCAGCCGACGGAGCGGCACAGATACGCAGTATTTT
abundance: many
v_gene: TRBV7-2
j_gene: TRBJ2-3
d_gene: -

CDR3aa: CSASDSLSGNTIYF
CDR3nt: TGCAGTGCTAGCGACAGTCTCTCTGGAAACACCATATATTTT
abundance: few
v_gene: TRBV20-1
j_gene: TRBJ1-3
d_gene: -